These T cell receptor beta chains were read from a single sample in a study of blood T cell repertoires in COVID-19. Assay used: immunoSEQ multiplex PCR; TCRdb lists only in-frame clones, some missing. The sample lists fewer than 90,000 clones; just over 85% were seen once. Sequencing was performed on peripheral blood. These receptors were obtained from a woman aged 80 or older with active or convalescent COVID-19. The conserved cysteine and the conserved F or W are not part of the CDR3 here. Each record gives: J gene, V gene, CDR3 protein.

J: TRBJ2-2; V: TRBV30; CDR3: ASRQNLNTGELF
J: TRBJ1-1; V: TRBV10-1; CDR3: ASSDGQGVTEAF
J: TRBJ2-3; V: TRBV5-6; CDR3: ASSSTSGGHDTQY
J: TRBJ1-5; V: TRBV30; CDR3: AWSLGDSNQPQH
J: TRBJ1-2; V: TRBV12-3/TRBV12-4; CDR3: ASSLGGLGYT
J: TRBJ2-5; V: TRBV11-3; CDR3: ASSRDRFQETQY
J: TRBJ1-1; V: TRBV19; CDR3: ASSRTGNPSNTEAF
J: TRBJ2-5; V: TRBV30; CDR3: AWSVLQTQETQY
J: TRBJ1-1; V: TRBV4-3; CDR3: ASSQEGGAGFFTEAF
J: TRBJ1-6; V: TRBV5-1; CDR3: ASSLAGSGGDSPLH
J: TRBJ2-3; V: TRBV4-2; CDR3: ASSQGDSGRSDTQY
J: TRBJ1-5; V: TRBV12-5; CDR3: ASGLGSQPQH
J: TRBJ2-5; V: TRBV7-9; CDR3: ASSFAGEETQY
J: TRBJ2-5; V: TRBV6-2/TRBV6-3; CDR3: ASSYGAYQETQY
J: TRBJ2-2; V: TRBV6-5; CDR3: ASSRGGRNTGELF
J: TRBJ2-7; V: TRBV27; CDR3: ASSLERGVPSYEQY
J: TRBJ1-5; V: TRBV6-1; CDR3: ASSEIPGAGGNQPQH
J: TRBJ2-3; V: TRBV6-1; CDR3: ASSEVGGTDTQY
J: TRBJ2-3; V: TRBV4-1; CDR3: ASSQDSGVADTQY
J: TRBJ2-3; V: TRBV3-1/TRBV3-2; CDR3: ASSIREGENTQY
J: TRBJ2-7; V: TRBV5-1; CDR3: ASSLTGGSSYEQY
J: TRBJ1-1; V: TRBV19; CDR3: ASSKDRANTEAF
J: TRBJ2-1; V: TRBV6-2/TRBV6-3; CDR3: ASSSGQGVRNEQF
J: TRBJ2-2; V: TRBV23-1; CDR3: ASRGTGRTGELF
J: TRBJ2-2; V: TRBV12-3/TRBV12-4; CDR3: ASSGQWPGELF
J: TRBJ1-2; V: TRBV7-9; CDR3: ASRPDSDGYT
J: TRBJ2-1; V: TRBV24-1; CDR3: ATSVEGSPSDEQF
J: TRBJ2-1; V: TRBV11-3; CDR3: ASSLRLAGYNEQF
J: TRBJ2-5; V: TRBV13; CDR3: ASSSLVGGGAQETQY
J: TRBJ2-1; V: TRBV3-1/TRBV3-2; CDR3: ASSQANRDYNEQF
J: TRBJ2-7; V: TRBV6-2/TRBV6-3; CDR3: ASTPSLRDGEQY
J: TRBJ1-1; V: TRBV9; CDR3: ASSVGPTGPTEAF
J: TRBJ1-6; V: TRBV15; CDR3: ATSRAAGNSPLH
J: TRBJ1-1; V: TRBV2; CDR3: ASSERMNTEAF
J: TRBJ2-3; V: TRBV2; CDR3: ASTTDRGPTDTQY
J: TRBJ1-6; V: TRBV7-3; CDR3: ASSPRDRRSPLH
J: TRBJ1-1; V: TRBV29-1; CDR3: SVDEHMNTEAF